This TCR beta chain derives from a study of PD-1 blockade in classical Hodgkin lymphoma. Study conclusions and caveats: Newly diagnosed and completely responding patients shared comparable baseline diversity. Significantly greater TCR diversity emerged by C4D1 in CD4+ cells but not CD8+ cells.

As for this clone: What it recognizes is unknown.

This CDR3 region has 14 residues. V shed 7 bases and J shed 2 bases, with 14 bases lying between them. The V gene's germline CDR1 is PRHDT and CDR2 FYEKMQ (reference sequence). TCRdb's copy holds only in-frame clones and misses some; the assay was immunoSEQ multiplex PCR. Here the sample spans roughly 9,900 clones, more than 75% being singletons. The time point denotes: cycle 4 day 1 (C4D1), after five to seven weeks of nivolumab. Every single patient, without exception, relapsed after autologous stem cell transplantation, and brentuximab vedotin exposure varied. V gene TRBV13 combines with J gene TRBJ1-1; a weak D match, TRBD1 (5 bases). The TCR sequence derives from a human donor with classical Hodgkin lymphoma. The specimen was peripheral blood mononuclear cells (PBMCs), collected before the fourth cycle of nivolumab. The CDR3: CASTQGGGNTEAFF. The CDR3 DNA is TGTGCCAGCACCCAGGGTGGGGGAAACACTGAAGCTTTCTTT.